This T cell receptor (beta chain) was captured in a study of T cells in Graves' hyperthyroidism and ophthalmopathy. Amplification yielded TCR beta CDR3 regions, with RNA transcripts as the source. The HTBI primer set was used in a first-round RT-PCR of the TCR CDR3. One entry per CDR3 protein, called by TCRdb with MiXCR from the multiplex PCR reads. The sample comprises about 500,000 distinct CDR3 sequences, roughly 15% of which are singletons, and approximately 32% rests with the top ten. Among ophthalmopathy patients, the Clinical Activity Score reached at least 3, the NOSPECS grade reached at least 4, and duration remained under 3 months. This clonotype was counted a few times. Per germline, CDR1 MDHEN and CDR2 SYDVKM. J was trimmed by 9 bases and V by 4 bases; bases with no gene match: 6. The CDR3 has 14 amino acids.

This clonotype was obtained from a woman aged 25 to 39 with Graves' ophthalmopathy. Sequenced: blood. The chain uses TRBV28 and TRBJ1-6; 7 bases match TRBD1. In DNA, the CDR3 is TGTGCCAGCAGTTCCCGACAGGGTAGTTCACCCCTCCACTTT. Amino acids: CASSSRQGSSPLHF.